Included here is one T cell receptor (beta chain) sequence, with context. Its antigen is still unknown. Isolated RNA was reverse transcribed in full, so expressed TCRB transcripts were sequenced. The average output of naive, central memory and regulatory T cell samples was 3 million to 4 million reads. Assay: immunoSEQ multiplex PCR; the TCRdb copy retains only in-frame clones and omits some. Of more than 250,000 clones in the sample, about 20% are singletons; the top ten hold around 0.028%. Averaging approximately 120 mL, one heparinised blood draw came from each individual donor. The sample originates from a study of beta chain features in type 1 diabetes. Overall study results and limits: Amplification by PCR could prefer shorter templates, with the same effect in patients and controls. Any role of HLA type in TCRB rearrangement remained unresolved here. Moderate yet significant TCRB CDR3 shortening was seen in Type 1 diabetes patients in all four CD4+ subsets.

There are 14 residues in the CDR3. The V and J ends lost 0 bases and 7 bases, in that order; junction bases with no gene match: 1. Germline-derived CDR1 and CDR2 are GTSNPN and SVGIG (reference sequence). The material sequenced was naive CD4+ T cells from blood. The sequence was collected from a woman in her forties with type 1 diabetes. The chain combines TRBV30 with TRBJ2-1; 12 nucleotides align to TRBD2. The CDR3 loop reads CAWSVLAGGNEQFF. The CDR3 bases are TGTGCCTGGAGTGTACTAGCGGGAGGTAATGAGCAGTTCTTC.